Presented here are 32 T cell receptor beta chains from one specimen sequenced in a study of cytomegalovirus exposure and HLA in healthy donors. Only in-frame clones appear in the TCRdb table, and some are missing; sequencing was by immunoSEQ multiplex PCR. The data show approximately 200,000 clones, about nine tenths seen once. Material: PBMCs. These receptors were obtained from a woman aged 18-30 years in good health and CMV-seronegative.

V gene TRBV6-1 combines with J gene TRBJ2-1, with 15 bases matching TRBD2. Germline-derived CDR1 and CDR2 are MNHNS and SASEGT. CDR3 length equals 18 residues. Trimming cost V 6 bases and J 5 bases; bases outside gene matches: 11. The CDR3 DNA reads as TGTGCCAGCAGCGAACCGGGACTAGCGGGAGGAAACGACAATGAGCAGTTCTTC. Translated: CASSEPGLAGGNDNEQFF.

The chain uses TRBV29-1 and TRBJ2-3; D remains ambiguous. The V gene's germline CDR1 is SQVTM and CDR2 ANQGSEA. The CDR3 is 13 residues long. Trimming removed 2 bases from V and 2 bases from J, with 8 bases in between. The DNA of the CDR3 is TGCAGCGTTGAAAAAGCTTACACAGATACGCAGTATTTT. It specifies CSVEKAYTDTQYF.

The rearrangement joins TRBV6-6 to TRBJ1-5; D uncertain. The V end lost 4 bases, the J end lost 6 bases, and 4 bases lay between the germline ends. This CDR3 comprises 11 residues. The V gene's germline CDR1 is MNHNY and CDR2 SVGAGI (reference sequence). For the CDR3, the DNA is TGTGCCAGCAGTTCGGGTCAGCCCCAGCATTTT. Encoded protein: CASSSGQPQHF.

The rearrangement joins TRBV7-6 to TRBJ2-5; a possible D gene is TRBD2 (5 bases). Germline lookup yields CDR1 SGHVS and CDR2 FNYEAQ. The CDR3 covers 13 residues. V was trimmed by 5 bases and J by 8 bases, leaving 15 bases between them. The CDR3 here is CASSTNPGVTQYF. As DNA, the CDR3 is TGTGCCAGCAGCACAAATCCCGGGGTTACCCAGTACTTC.

The chain has TRBV27 and TRBJ2-2, with TRBD1 matching 8 bases. Germline-derived CDR1 and CDR2 are MNHEY and SMNVEV (reference sequence). The J segment lost 7 bases and the V segment lost 2 bases, leaving 3 bases of the junction unmatched. The CDR3 covers 14 residues. The CDR3 loop is CASSLQGALGELFF. The CDR3 bases are TGTGCCAGCAGTTTACAGGGGGCACTCGGGGAGCTGTTTTTT.

V gene TRBV6-5 combines with J gene TRBJ1-2; 9 bases agree with TRBD1. V lost 1 base and J lost 8; bases outside the gene matches: 5. The CDR3 length is 14 residues. Germline V CDR1 and CDR2: MNHEY, SVGAGI. The CDR3 region is CASSYFRTGEGYTF. The DNA for the CDR3 is TGTGCCAGCAGTTACTTCCGGACAGGGGAAGGCTACACCTTC.

This rearrangement joins TRBV21-1 to TRBJ2-7; the table's D call, TRBD1, was not checked against the DNA. TRBV21-1 is a pseudogene segment. This CDR3 region has 17 residues. CDR3 sequence (DNA): TGTGCCAGCAGCCTTGCCATGGACAGCTCTCCCGCCTACGAGCAGTACTTC. Residues: CASSLAMDSSPAYEQYF.

The CDR3 DNA follows: TGTGCCAGCAGTTACTCAGCGGGAATAGGAAACACCATATATTTT. As protein: CASSYSAGIGNTIYF. The chain recombines TRBV6-5 with TRBJ1-3; D uncertain. The CDR3 has 15 residues. The germline V gene encodes CDR1 MNHEY and CDR2 SVGAGI. With 0 bases removed from V and 4 bases from J, the gap between germline ends came to 10 bases.

The chain has TRBV30 and TRBJ2-5; TRBD2 aligns across 11 bases. Germline-derived CDR1 and CDR2 are GTSNPN and SVGIG (reference sequence). The V and J ends lost 5 bases and 4 bases, in that order; junction bases with no gene match: 6. The CDR3 consists of 14 residues. Here the CDR3 DNA reads TGTGCCTGGGCCCCGACTAGCGGGATAGAGACCCAGTACTTC. It is translated as CAWAPTSGIETQYF.

This chain joins TRBV7-3 and TRBJ2-1; 7 bases are a match to TRBD2. The length of the CDR3 is 15 residues. Germline V lookup: CDR1 SGHTA, CDR2 FQGTGA. With 0 bases clipped from V and 5 bases from J, the junction kept 4 bases outside the gene matches. The CDR3 protein is CASSLTGLGDNEQFF. In DNA form, the CDR3 reads TGTGCCAGCAGCTTAACCGGACTAGGTGACAATGAGCAGTTCTTC.

The V and J genes are TRBV11-1 and TRBJ1-1, with D maybe TRBD1 (6 bases). Germline lookup yields CDR1 SGHAT and CDR2 FQDESV (reference sequence). This CDR3 region has 15 residues. V lost 5 bases and J 5 bases, leaving 18 bases between the germline ends. CDR3: CASSRYRVIRTEAFF. The CDR3 DNA reads TGTGCCAGCAGCAGATACAGGGTAATAAGGACTGAAGCTTTCTTT.

The V gene is TRBV11-2, the J gene TRBJ1-2; D remains ambiguous. V was shortened by 5 bases and J by 6 bases, with 13 bases between the two germline ends. Germline CDR1 and CDR2: SGHAT and FQNNGV. This CDR3 has 13 amino acids. DNA of the CDR3: TGTGCCAGCAGCCTAGCGCCTCTAGATGGCTACACCTTC. This codes for CASSLAPLDGYTF.

The chain's CDR3 is CASSQDGQGNQPQHF. The CDR3 region has the DNA TGTGCCAGCAGCCAAGATGGACAGGGCAATCAGCCCCAGCATTTT. This rearrangement joins TRBV4-2 to TRBJ1-5, with 7 bases that match TRBD1. Looked up from germline, CDR1 is LGHNA and CDR2 is YNFKEQ. J lost 2 bases, V lost 0 bases, and 1 base had no gene match. The CDR3 extends over 15 amino acids.

The chain joins TRBV9 to TRBJ2-7, with D perhaps TRBD2 (6 bases). Trimming pared 0 bases from V and 6 bases from J, leaving 10 bases between. The CDR3 has 13 residues. The V gene's germline CDR1 is SGDLS and CDR2 YYNGEE. The CDR3 is CASSVDLASEQYF. CDR3 bases: TGTGCCAGCAGCGTAGATCTAGCGAGCGAGCAGTACTTC.

The V gene is TRBV21-1, the J gene TRBJ2-2; the D call of TRBD2 is as the table states it, not checked on the DNA. TRBV21-1 constitutes a pseudogene. The CDR3 length is 14 residues. The CDR3: CASSPNPGDGELFF. CDR3 nucleotide sequence: TGTGCCAGCAGCCCCAATCCGGGAGACGGGGAGCTGTTTTTT.

The chain employs TRBV14 and TRBJ2-3; no definite D call. Germline CDR1 is SGHDN and CDR2 is FVKESK. This CDR3 is built from 12 residues. With 4 bases removed from V and 2 bases from J, the gap between germline ends came to 4 bases. CDR3 sequence: CASSPSTDTQYF. The CDR3 DNA is TGTGCCAGCAGCCCCTCCACAGATACGCAGTATTTT.

The chain couples TRBV4-2 to TRBJ2-3; 7 bases map to TRBD2. Germline CDR1 reads LGHNA; CDR2 reads YNFKEQ. Unmatched junction bases numbered 8, after V lost 0 bases and J lost 2 bases. The CDR3 is 17 residues long. The CDR3 DNA is TGTGCCAGCAGCCAAGATCTGGCTAGCGGAATCACAGATACGCAGTATTTT. Protein product: CASSQDLASGITDTQYF.

V usage is TRBV5-4 and J usage is TRBJ1-2; 8 nucleotides agree with TRBD1. V shed 5 bases, J shed 6 bases, and the junction held 9 bases outside the gene matches. The CDR3 totals 14 residues. Germline CDR1 and CDR2: SGHNT and YYREEE (reference sequence). The CDR3, as DNA: TGTGCCAGCAGGGGTCGACAGGGGATGGATGGCTACACCTTC. Its protein is CASRGRQGMDGYTF.

A note on this clone: The sample contains more than one DNA sequence encoding this CDR3. The V gene is TRBV6-5, the J gene TRBJ1-1; 8 bases are shared with TRBD1. Trimming at V came to 2 bases and at J to 4 bases, leaving 0 bases not matched to a gene. Germline CDR1 reads MNHEY; CDR2 reads SVGAGI. The CDR3 spans 13 residues. CDR3 DNA sequence: TGTGCCAGCAGTTACGACAGGGGCACTGAAGCTTTCTTT. Residues: CASSYDRGTEAFF.

The rearrangement joins TRBV5-8 to TRBJ1-5; D gene ambiguous. The germline V and J ends were trimmed by 0 bases and 5 bases, with 15 bases remaining between them. Germline loops: CDR1 SGHTS, CDR2 YDEGEE. CDR3 length: 16 residues. The CDR3 spells CASSLDTAGYYQPQHF. The CDR3 region has the DNA TGTGCCAGCAGCTTGGATACAGCAGGTTATTATCAGCCCCAGCATTTT. The full variable domain, in which reference TRBV5-8 and TRBJ1-5 provide the parts outside the CDR3, is EAGVTQSPTHLIKTRGQQATLRCSPISGHTSVYWYQQALGLGLQFLLWYDEGEERNRGNFPPRFSGRQFPNYSSELNVNALELEDSALYLCASSLDTAGYYQPQHFGDGTRLSIL.

The genes are TRBV5-1 and TRBJ2-1, with D perhaps TRBD2 (5 bases). Germline CDR1 is SGHRS and CDR2 is YFSETQ. The CDR3 length is 16 residues. Trimming cost V 1 base and J 1 base, with 12 bases left between them. CDR3 amino acids: CASSLRAETSYNEQFF. DNA for the CDR3: TGCGCCAGCAGCTTGAGAGCGGAAACATCCTACAATGAGCAGTTCTTC.

The V gene is TRBV7-6, the J gene TRBJ1-3, with D unclear. Trimming removed 5 bases at V and 0 bases at J, with 14 bases between. The germline V gene has CDR1 SGHVS and CDR2 FNYEAQ. This CDR3 spans 16 amino acids. The CDR3 DNA reads TGTGCCAGCAGCCTCGCGGGTTTAAGCTCTGGAAACACCATATATTTT. Protein product: CASSLAGLSSGNTIYF.

The chain carries TRBV5-1 and TRBJ2-5; D perhaps matches TRBD2 (5 bases). The V gene lost 4 bases and the J gene lost 13 bases, with 23 bases spanning the gap. This CDR3 is built from 14 residues. Germline lookup yields CDR1 SGHRS and CDR2 YFSETQ. Here the CDR3 DNA reads TGCGCCAGCAGCCGGCCTGAGGAGGCCCAGGTCGTGTACTTC. Translating gives CASSRPEEAQVVYF.

The gene calls are TRBV28 and TRBJ1-4, with 7 positions matching TRBD1. The V gene end was trimmed by 3 bases and the J gene end by 7 bases; junction bases not matched to a gene: 20. The CDR3 covers 19 residues. Germline lookup yields CDR1 MDHEN and CDR2 SYDVKM. The chain's CDR3 is CASSFLVGQALQDSEKLFF. Here the CDR3 DNA reads TGTGCCAGCAGTTTCCTCGTCGGACAGGCTCTACAAGATAGTGAAAAACTGTTTTTT.

The chain carries TRBV9 and TRBJ1-1; possible D gene TRBD1, 6 bases. There are 15 residues in the CDR3. CDR1 and CDR2 (germline): SGDLS, YYNGEE. V lost 4 bases and J 1 base, leaving 14 bases between the germline ends. The CDR3 region has the DNA TGTGCCAGCAGCCCCGGGGGGACAACGAACACTGAAGCTTTCTTT. It specifies CASSPGGTTNTEAFF.

This chain links TRBV7-8 with TRBJ2-7; TRBD2 might be the D (5 bases). Germline loops: CDR1 SGHVS, CDR2 FQNEAQ. CDR3 length equals 14 residues. V lost 1 base to trimming and J lost 4 bases, with 11 bases between them. CDR3 nucleotides: TGTGCCAGCAGCTTAGGGGGAGTGCTATACGAGCAGTACTTC. Translating it yields CASSLGGVLYEQYF. The full variable domain, its missing parts supplied by reference TRBV7-8 and TRBJ2-7, is GAGVSQSPRYKVAKRGQDVALRCDPISGHVSLFWYQQALGQGPEFLTYFQNEAQLDKSGLPSDRFFAERPEGSVSTLKIQRTQQEDSAVYLCASSLGGVLYEQYFGPGTRLTVT.

This clone was observed once. This chain uses TRBV5-4 with TRBJ1-2; TRBD1 matches at 9 bases. V trimming: 4 bases; J trimming: 3 bases; junction bases outside the gene matches: 7. The germline CDR1 and CDR2 sequences are SGHNT and YYREEE (reference sequence). This CDR3 comprises 15 residues. The CDR3 sequence: CASSPTGGAHYGYTF. CDR3 bases: TGTGCCAGCAGCCCTACAGGGGGCGCCCACTATGGCTACACCTTC. Drawing the rest from reference TRBV5-4 and TRBJ1-2, the complete variable domain is ETGVTQSPTHLIKTRGQQVTLRCSSQSGHNTVSWYQQALGQGPQFIFQYYREEENGRGNFPPRFSGLQFPNYSSELNVNALELDDSALYLCASSPTGGAHYGYTFGSGTRLTVV.

In its sample, this clone was seen once. The chain joins TRBV6-1 to TRBJ1-5; 8 bases fit TRBD1. V shed 6 bases and J 7 bases; nucleotides not matched to a gene: 11. Germline CDR1 reads MNHNS; CDR2 reads SASEGT. CDR3 size: 15 residues. The CDR3 spells CASRMTGVLRQPQHF. CDR3 coding DNA: TGTGCCAGCAGGATGACAGGGGTGTTGCGACAGCCCCAGCATTTT.

This rearrangement joins TRBV29-1 to TRBJ2-3; D possibly corresponds to TRBD1 (6 bases). Per germline, CDR1 SQVTM and CDR2 ANQGSEA. There are 10 residues in the CDR3. The germline V and J ends were trimmed by 4 bases and 7 bases, with 6 bases remaining between them. The CDR3 DNA sequence: TGCAGCGTTGGGGGGCATACGCAGTATTTT. Protein sequence: CSVGGHTQYF.

Regarding this clone: Other DNA variants within this sample encode the same CDR3. The genes are TRBV19 and TRBJ2-6, with TRBD1 as a possible D gene (6 bases). CDR1 LNHDA and CDR2 SQIVND come from the germline V gene (reference sequence). CDR3 length: 15 residues. Trimming took 3 bases from V and 2 from J, leaving 8 bases between them. The CDR3, as DNA: TGTGCCAGTAGTATCTCAGGGGCTGGGGCCAACGTCCTGACTTTC. It is translated as CASSISGAGANVLTF.

The chain combines TRBV5-4 with TRBJ1-2; D is unclear. Germline V gene data show CDR1 as SGHNT and CDR2 as YYREEE (reference sequence). The CDR3 spans 14 residues. Trimming took off 3 bases at V and 6 bases at J, with 15 bases between the two ends. The CDR3 DNA reads TGTGCCAGCAGCTCCTACCGGGATGCCCATGGCTACACCTTC. Translating gives CASSSYRDAHGYTF. The full variable domain, in which reference TRBV5-4 and TRBJ1-2 provide the parts outside the CDR3, is ETGVTQSPTHLIKTRGQQVTLRCSSQSGHNTVSWYQQALGQGPQFIFQYYREEENGRGNFPPRFSGLQFPNYSSELNVNALELDDSALYLCASSSYRDAHGYTFGSGTRLTVV.

V is TRBV2 and J is TRBJ2-4; 7 positions match TRBD2. CDR1 and CDR2 from the germline V gene are SNHLY and FYNNEI. The CDR3 runs 14 residues. V lost 6 bases, J lost 7 bases, and 9 bases stayed unmatched. The CDR3, as DNA: TGTGCCAGCAGGGTCAGCGGGATAGGTAACATTCAGTACTTC. This codes for CASRVSGIGNIQYF.